This T cell receptor (beta chain) was recorded in a study of T cell responses to AZD1222 COVID-19 vaccine. On this clone itself: Within the sample, other DNA sequences also encode this same CDR3.

Some clones are missing from TCRdb's copy, which holds only in-frame ones; the method was immunoSEQ multiplex PCR. The repertoire holds 130,000 to 150,000 clones, with about nine tenths as singletons. The germline gives CDR1 LNHDA, CDR2 SQIVND (reference sequence). With 2 bases removed from V and 1 base from J, the gap between germline ends came to 8 bases. CDR3 length: 14 amino acids. The chain is built from TRBV19 and TRBJ1-1; D is undetermined. This TCR derives from an adult in good health. The material sequenced was peripheral blood, taken on day 0 of AZD1222 vaccination. For the CDR3, the DNA is TGTGCCAGTAGTATAAGAAGAGGGAACACTGAAGCTTTCTTT. Translation gives CASSIRRGNTEAFF.